These T cell receptor beta chains were read from a single sample in a study of CD8+CD57+ T cells in acquired aplastic anemia. Each CDR3 protein is one row after TCRdb ran MiXCR on the reads. Among more than 150,000 distinct CDR3 sequences, 45% to 60% were seen once, and the ten largest hold approximately 13%. Sequencing used sorted CD4+, CD8+, or CD8+CD57+ T cells (not recorded which) from PBMCs. The receptor source for this set is a human donor with aplastic anemia. CDR3s include the opening cysteine and the closing phenylalanine or tryptophan. D genes are given only for firm matches. Some rows mark clone size as missing; the rest say once, few, many or name a class of expanded clone.

J | D | V | size | DNA | CDR3
TRBJ2-1 | TRBD1 | TRBV9 | . | TGTGCCAGCAGCGTATCAAGGGGGCTAAGCCATGAGCAGTTCTTC | CASSVSRGLSHEQFF
TRBJ2-3 | TRBD2 | TRBV6-2/TRBV6-3 | . | TGTGCCAGCCGGAGACTAGCGGGGAATGCAGATACGCAGTATTTT | CASRRLAGNADTQYF
TRBJ1-1 | . | TRBV25-1 | . | TGTGCCAGCAGTGAACTTGGGACAGAAGCTTTCTTT | CASSELGTEAFF
TRBJ2-5 | . | TRBV12-3/TRBV12-4 | . | TGTGCCAGCAGTTTGATCGGGACGGAGACCCAGTACTTC | CASSLIGTETQYF
TRBJ1-3 | . | TRBV5-1 | . | TGCGCCAGCACCAACCCCTCAGGGCCTGGAAACACCATATATTTT | CASTNPSGPGNTIYF
TRBJ2-1 | . | TRBV19 | few | TGTGCCAGTAGTATAGATAGGGTTCGGGTTGAGCAGTTCTTC | CASSIDRVRVEQFF
TRBJ2-7 | . | TRBV19 | . | TGTGCCAGTAGTGAGAGAGGCGGGTTATCCTACGAGCAGTACTTC | CASSERGGLSYEQYF
TRBJ1-1 | . | TRBV5-1 | once | TGCGCCAGCAGCTTGGTATGGGGGCAGGGGACTGAAGCTTTCTTT | CASSLVWGQGTEAFF
TRBJ2-1 | . | TRBV10-3 | . | TGTGCCATCAGTGATGGGCTCTCCCATGAGCAGTTCTTC | CAISDGLSHEQFF
TRBJ1-5 | TRBD1 | TRBV6-1 | many | TGTGCCAGCAGTCAAGGGACAGGAAGACAGCCCCAGCATTTT | CASSQGTGRQPQHF
TRBJ2-5 | . | TRBV24-1 | . | TGTGCCACCAGTTTCGGTGGGCTCGAGACCCAGTACTTC | CATSFGGLETQYF
TRBJ1-2 | TRBD1 | TRBV3-1 | many | TGTGCCAGCAGCGACAGGGGGCGAGACTATGGCTACACCTTC | CASSDRGRDYGYTF
TRBJ2-4 | . | TRBV15 | . | TGTGCCACCAGCAGAGATAGGGCCCCGCTAGCCAAAAACATTCAGTACTTC | CATSRDRAPLAKNIQYF
TRBJ1-1 | . | TRBV7-9 | many | TGTGCCAGCAGCTTAGGGGGGGGCGAAATGAACACTGAAGCTTTCTTT | CASSLGGGEMNTEAFF
TRBJ2-3 | TRBD1 | TRBV24-1 | . | TGTGCCACCAGTCAATCGGGACAGGGTATAGATACGCAGTATTTT | CATSQSGQGIDTQYF
TRBJ1-2 | . | TRBV29-1 | few | TGCAGCGTTGTCCCGGACAGTGAAACTAACTATGGCTACACCTTC | CSVVPDSETNYGYTF
TRBJ2-7 | TRBD1 | TRBV19 | many | TGTGCCAGTAGTGTGGGGACAGGCCCCTACGAGCAGTACTTC | CASSVGTGPYEQYF
TRBJ1-1 | . | TRBV6-2/TRBV6-3 | many | TGTGCCAGCACTTCGACAGCTAACACTGAAGCTTTCTTT | CASTSTANTEAFF
TRBJ1-2 | . | TRBV6-1 | many | TGTGCCAGCAGGAACCCGACCCGGCTCTATGGCTACACCTTC | CASRNPTRLYGYTF
TRBJ2-3 | TRBD2 | TRBV11-1 | once | TGTGCCAGCAGCAGAAGCGGGGGCCCCAGCACAGATACGCAGTATTTT | CASSRSGGPSTDTQYF
TRBJ1-1 | . | TRBV9 | . | TGTGCCAGCACGGGGACACAGGGAGGGACTGAAGCTTTCTTT | CASTGTQGGTEAFF
TRBJ1-5 | . | TRBV24-1 | once | TGTGCCACTAGAGACGGGGGGGAGAGCAATCAGCCCCAGGATTTT | CATRDGGESNQPQDF